A single sample is the source of the 4 T cell receptor beta chains below, sequenced in a study of blood T cells in healthy people across ages. A J-beta primer mix and a sample-barcoded 5' primer were used in a second PCR of roughly 7 to 12 cycles. One entry per CDR3 protein results from TCRdb running MiXCR on the 5' RACE reads. The sample has 850,000 to 1,000,000 distinct CDR3 sequences, just over 50% seen once. Source material: blood. These receptors were obtained from a woman aged 55-69 years in good health.

In regard to this clonotype: The junction and the germline gene differ at one end; a read error may be behind it. The chain carries TRBV20-1 and TRBJ1-6, with D tentatively TRBD1 (6 bases). This CDR3 spans 17 amino acids. Germline V gene sequence: CDR1 DFQATT, CDR2 SNEGSKA (reference sequence). The CDR3 loop is CSARIYRERSYSSPLHF. The CDR3 DNA is TGCAGTGCTCGAATATACAGGGAGCGCTCCTATAGTTCACCCCTCCACTTT.

The rearrangement links TRBV6-2 or TRBV6-3 to TRBJ2-7; 8 bases fit TRBD2. Unmatched junction bases numbered 14, after V lost 2 bases and J lost 5 bases. The CDR3 sequence is 17 residues long. Germline V gene sequence: CDR1 MNHEY, CDR2 SVGEGT. In DNA form, the CDR3 reads TGTGCCAGCAGTTACAAAGGACTAGCTGGCTGGGCGGACGAGCAGTACTTC. It specifies CASSYKGLAGWADEQYF.

This clonotype turned up a few times. The genes are TRBV7-4 and TRBJ2-3, with a possible D match to TRBD1 (5 bases). This CDR3 is 19 amino acids long. V lost 1 base and J lost 3, with 23 bases in between. Germline V lookup: CDR1 SGHVT, CDR2 SQSDAQ. In DNA, the CDR3 is TGTGCCAGCAGCTTAGAGGGCGAAGGACAACCCGTGTGGACAGATACGCAGTATTTT. This gives the protein CASSLEGEGQPVWTDTQYF. The full variable domain, with the rest looked up from reference TRBV7-4 and TRBJ2-3, is GAGVSQSPRYKVAKRGRDVALRCDSISGHVTLYWYRQTLGQGSEVLTYSQSDAQRDKSGRPSGRFSAERPERSVSTLKIQRTEQGDSAVYLCASSLEGEGQPVWTDTQYFGPGTRLTVL.

The chain uses TRBV2 and TRBJ2-3, with 9 bases aligning to TRBD2. This CDR3 is 15 amino acids long. V dropped 6 bases and J dropped 1; count of bases not matched to a gene: 5. Per germline, CDR1 SNHLY and CDR2 FYNNEI. CDR3 nucleotides: TGTGCCAGCAGGCTACTAGCGGGCCGCACAGATACGCAGTATTTT. It translates to CASRLLAGRTDTQYF.